This TCR beta chain was obtained from a study of cytomegalovirus exposure and HLA in healthy donors. Looked up from germline, CDR1 is SGHKS and CDR2 is YYEKEE (reference sequence). V shed 5 bases and J shed 3 bases, with 11 bases lying between them. The CDR3 sequence is 14 residues long. As for the donors, each was a healthy bone marrow donor. Although they were nominally healthy when sampled, donors likely had unrecorded immune exposures. Concerning this clone: The same CDR3 arises from other DNA sequences in this sample as well.

The PCR had 60 Vbeta and 13 Jbeta primers. The assay was immunoSEQ multiplex PCR, and TCRdb's table has in-frame clones only and misses some. The sample lists tens of thousands of clones, about 75% occurring once. The sequenced sample consisted of PBMCs. The V gene is TRBV5-5, the J gene TRBJ2-2; D not resolved. The receptor's source is a female donor in good health and CMV-seronegative. In DNA form, the CDR3 reads TGTGCCAGCAGGTTGAGCGCCGACACCGGGGAGCTGTTTTTT. It is translated as CASRLSADTGELFF.